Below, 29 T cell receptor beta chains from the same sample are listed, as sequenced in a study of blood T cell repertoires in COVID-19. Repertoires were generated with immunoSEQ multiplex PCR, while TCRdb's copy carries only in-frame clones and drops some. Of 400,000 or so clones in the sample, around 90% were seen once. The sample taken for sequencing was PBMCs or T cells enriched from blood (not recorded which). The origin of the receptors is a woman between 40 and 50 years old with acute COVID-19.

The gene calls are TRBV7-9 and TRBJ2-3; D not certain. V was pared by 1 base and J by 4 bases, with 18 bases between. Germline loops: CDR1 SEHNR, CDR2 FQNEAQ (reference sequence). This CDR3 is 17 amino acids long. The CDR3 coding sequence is TGTGCCAGCAGCTTAGAAGTGAGGCGGTATGTTCCAGATACGCAGTATTTT. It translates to CASSLEVRRYVPDTQYF.

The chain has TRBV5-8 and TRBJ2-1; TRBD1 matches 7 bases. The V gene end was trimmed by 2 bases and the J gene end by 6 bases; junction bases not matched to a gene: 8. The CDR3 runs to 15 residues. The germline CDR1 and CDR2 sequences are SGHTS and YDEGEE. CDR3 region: CASSFYRGRINEQFF. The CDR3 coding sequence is TGTGCCAGCAGCTTTTATAGGGGGCGCATCAATGAGCAGTTCTTC.

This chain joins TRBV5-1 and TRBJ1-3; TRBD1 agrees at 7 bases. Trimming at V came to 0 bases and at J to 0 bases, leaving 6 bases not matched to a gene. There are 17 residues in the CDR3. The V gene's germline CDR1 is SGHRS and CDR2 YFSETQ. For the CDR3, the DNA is TGCGCCAGCAGCTTGGGGACAGGAGCTAACTCTGGAAACACCATATATTTT. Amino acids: CASSLGTGANSGNTIYF.

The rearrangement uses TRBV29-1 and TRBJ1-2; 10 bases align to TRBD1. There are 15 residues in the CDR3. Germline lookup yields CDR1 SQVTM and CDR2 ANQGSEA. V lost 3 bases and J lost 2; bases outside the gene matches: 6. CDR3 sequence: CSVDRQGAANYGYTF. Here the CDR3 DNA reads TGCAGCGTTGATCGACAGGGGGCTGCCAACTATGGCTACACCTTC.

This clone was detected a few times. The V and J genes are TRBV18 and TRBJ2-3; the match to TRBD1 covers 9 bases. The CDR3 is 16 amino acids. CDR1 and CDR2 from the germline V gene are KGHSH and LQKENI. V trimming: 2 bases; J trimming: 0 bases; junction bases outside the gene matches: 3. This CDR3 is CASSPGTGFSTDTQYF. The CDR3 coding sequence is TGTGCCAGCTCACCAGGGACAGGGTTTAGCACAGATACGCAGTATTTT.

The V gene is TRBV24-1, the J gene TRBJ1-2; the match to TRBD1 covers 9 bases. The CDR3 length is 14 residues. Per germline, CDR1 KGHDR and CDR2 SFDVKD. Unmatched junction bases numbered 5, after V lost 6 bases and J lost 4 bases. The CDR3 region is CATSHGQGIYGYTF. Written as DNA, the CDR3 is TGTGCCACCAGTCACGGACAGGGGATCTATGGCTACACCTTC.

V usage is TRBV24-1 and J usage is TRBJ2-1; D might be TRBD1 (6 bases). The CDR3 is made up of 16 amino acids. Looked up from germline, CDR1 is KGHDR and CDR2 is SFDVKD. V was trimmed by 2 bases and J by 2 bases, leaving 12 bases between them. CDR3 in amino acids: CATSDSTGRAYNEQFF. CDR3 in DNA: TGTGCCACCAGTGATTCTACAGGGCGCGCCTACAATGAGCAGTTCTTC.

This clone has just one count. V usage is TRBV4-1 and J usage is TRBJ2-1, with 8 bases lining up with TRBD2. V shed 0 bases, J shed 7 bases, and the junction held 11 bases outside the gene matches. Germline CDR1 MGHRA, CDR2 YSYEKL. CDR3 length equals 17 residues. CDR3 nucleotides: TGCGCCAGCAGCCAAGAACCAGCGGGGGCCACCGGGAATGAGCAGTTCTTC. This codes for CASSQEPAGATGNEQFF.

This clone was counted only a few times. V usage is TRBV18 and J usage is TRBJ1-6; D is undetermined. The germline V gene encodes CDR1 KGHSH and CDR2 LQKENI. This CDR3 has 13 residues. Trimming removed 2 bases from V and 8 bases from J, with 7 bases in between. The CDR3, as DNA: TGTGCCAGCTCACCAGAGCGGGATTCACCCCTCCACTTT. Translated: CASSPERDSPLHF.

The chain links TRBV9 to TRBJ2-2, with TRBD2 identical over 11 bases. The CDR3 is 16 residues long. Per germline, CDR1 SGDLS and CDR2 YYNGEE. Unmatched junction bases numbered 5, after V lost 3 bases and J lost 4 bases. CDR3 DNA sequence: TGTGCCAGCAGCGCACTAGCGGGGGCCCTCACCGGGGAGCTGTTTTTT. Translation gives CASSALAGALTGELFF. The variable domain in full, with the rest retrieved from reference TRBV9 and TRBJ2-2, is DSGVTQTPKHLITATGQRVTLRCSPRSGDLSVYWYQQSLDQGLQFLIQYYNGEERAKGNILERFSAQQFPDLHSELNLSSLELGDSALYFCASSALAGALTGELFFGEGSRLTVL.

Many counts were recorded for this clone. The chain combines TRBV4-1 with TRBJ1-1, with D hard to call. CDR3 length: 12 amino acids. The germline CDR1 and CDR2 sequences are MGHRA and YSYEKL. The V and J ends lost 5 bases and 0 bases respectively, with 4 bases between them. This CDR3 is CASSFMNTEAFF. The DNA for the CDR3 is TGCGCCAGCAGCTTCATGAACACTGAAGCTTTCTTT.

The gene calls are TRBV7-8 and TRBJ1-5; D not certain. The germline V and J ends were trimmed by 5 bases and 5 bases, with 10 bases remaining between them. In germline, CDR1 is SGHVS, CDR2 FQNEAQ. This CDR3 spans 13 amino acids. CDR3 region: CASSPAGHQPQHF. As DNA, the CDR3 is TGTGCCAGCAGCCCAGCCGGTCATCAGCCCCAGCATTTT.

In DNA form, the CDR3 reads TGTGCCAGTAGTCCCTGGGGGGCTGAAGCTTTCTTT. Translated, it gives CASSPWGAEAFF. J is TRBJ1-1 and V is TRBV19; weak D call: TRBD1 (5 bases). CDR3 size: 12 residues. V lost 5 bases, J lost 6 bases, and 10 bases lay in between. The germline V gene encodes CDR1 LNHDA and CDR2 SQIVND (reference sequence).

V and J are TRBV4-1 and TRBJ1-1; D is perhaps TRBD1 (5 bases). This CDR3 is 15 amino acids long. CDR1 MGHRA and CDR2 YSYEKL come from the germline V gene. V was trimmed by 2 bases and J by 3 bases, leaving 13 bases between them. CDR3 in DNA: TGCGCCAGCAGCCAAACCTTCAGGGAGGACACTGAAGCTTTCTTT. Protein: CASSQTFREDTEAFF.

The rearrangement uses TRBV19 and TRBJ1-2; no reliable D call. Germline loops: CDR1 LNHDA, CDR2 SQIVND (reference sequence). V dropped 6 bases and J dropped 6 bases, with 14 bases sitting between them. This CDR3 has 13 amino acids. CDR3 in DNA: TGTGCCAGTAGGGGTCGACTGAATGATGGCTACACCTTC. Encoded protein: CASRGRLNDGYTF. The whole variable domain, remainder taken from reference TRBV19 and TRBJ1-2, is DGGITQSPKYLFRKEGQNVTLSCEQNLNHDAMYWYRQDPGQGLRLIYYSQIVNDFQKGDIAEGYSVSREKKESFPLTVTSAQKNPTAFYLCASRGRLNDGYTFGSGTRLTVV.

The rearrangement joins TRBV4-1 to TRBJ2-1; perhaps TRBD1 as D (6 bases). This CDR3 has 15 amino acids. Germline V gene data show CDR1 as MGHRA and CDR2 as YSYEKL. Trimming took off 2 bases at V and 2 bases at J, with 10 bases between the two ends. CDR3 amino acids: CASSQLQGTYNEQFF. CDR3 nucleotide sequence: TGCGCCAGCAGCCAATTACAGGGTACCTACAATGAGCAGTTCTTC.

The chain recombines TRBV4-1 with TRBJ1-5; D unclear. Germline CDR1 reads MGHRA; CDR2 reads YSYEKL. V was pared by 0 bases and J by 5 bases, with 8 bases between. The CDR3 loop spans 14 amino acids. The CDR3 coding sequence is TGCGCCAGCAGCCAAGATTTATCCGATCAGCCCCAGCATTTT. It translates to CASSQDLSDQPQHF.

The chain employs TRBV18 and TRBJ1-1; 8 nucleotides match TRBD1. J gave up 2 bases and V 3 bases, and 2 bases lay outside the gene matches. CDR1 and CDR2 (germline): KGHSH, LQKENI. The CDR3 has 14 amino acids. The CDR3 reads CASSPDRGNTEAFF. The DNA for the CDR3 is TGTGCCAGCTCACCCGACAGGGGTAACACTGAAGCTTTCTTT.

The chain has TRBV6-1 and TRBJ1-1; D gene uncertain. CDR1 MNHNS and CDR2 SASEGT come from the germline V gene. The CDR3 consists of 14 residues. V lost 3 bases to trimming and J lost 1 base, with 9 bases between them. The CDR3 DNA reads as TGTGCCAGCAGTGAGAGGGCCCGGAACACTGAAGCTTTCTTT. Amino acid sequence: CASSERARNTEAFF.

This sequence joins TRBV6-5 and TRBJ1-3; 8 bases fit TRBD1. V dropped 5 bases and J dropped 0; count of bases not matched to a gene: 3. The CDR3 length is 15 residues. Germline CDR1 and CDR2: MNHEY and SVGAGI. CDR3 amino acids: CASSPTGVSGNTIYF. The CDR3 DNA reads TGTGCCAGCAGTCCGACAGGGGTCTCTGGAAACACCATATATTTT.

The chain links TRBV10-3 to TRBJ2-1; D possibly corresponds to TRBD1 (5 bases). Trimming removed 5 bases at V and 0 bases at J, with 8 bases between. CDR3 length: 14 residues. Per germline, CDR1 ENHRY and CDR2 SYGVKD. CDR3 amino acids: CAISRGNSYNEQFF. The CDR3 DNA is TGTGCCATCAGTAGGGGAAACTCCTACAATGAGCAGTTCTTC.

CDR3 region: CASQRGSFGDEQYF. DNA for the CDR3: TGTGCCAGCCAGCGGGGGTCGTTTGGGGACGAGCAGTACTTC. V is TRBV7-2 and J is TRBJ2-7; 8 bases match TRBD2. CDR3 length equals 14 residues. The germline CDR1 and CDR2 sequences are SGHTA and FQGNSA. V was pared by 8 bases and J by 5 bases, with 11 bases of the junction left unmatched. Full variable domain (outside the CDR3, taken from reference TRBV7-2 and TRBJ2-7): GAGVSQSPSNKVTEKGKDVELRCDPISGHTALYWYRQSLGQGLEFLIYFQGNSAPDKSGLPSDRFSAERTGGSVSTLTIQRTQQEDSAVYLCASQRGSFGDEQYFGPGTRLTVT.

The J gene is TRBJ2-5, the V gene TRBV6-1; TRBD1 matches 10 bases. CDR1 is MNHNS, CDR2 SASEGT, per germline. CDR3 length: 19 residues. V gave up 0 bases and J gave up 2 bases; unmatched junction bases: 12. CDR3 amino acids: CASSEAVARGTGVQETQYF. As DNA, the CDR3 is TGTGCCAGCAGTGAAGCTGTGGCTCGCGGGACAGGGGTACAAGAGACCCAGTACTTC.

This CDR3 is CASSVGGSGGYNEQFF. DNA of the CDR3: TGTGCCAGCAGCGTAGGTGGTAGCGGGGGGTACAATGAGCAGTTCTTC. This chain joins TRBV9 and TRBJ2-1, with 10 bases aligning to TRBD2. Germline CDR1 is SGDLS and CDR2 is YYNGEE. The CDR3 runs 16 residues. V lost 0 bases, J lost 4 bases, and 4 bases stayed unmatched.

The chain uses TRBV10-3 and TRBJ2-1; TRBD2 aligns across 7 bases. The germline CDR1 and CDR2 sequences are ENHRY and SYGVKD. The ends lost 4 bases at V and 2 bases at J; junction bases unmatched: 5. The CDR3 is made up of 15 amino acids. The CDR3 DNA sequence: TGTGCCATCAGTGTGGGGGGGACGACCTACAATGAGCAGTTCTTC. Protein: CAISVGGTTYNEQFF.

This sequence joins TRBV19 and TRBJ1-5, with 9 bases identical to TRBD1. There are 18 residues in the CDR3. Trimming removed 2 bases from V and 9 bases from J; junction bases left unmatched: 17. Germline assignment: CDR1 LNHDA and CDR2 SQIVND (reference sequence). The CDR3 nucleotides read TGTGCCAGTAGTATAATAAGGTTAGGGGACAGGGCAATCAGGCCCCAGCATTTT. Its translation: CASSIIRLGDRAIRPQHF.

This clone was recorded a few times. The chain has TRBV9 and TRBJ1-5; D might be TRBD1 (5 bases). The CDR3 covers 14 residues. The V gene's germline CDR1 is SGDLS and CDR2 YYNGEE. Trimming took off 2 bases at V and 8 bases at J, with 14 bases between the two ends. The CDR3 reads CASSVWGDGEPQHF. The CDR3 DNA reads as TGTGCCAGCAGCGTGTGGGGGGACGGGGAGCCCCAGCATTTT.

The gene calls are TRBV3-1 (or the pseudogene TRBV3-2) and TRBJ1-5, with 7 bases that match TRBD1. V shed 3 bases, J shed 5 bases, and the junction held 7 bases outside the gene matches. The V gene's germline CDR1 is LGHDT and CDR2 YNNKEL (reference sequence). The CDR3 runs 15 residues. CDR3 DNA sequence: TGTGCCAGCAGCCAGGACGGACAGGAGTATCAGCCCCAGCATTTT. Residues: CASSQDGQEYQPQHF.

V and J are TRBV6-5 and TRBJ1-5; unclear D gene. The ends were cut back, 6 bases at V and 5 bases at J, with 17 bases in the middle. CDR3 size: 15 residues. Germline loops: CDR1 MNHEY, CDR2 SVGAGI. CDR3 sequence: CASSPEGMGYQPQHF. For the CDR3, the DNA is TGTGCCAGCAGCCCCGAGGGAATGGGCTATCAGCCCCAGCATTTT.